One and the same sample provided the 2 T cell receptor beta chains below, sequenced in a study of identical twins. TCRdb re-analysed the 5' RACE reads in MiXCR, keeping a single row per CDR3 protein. In the table there are over 550,000 distinct CDR3 sequences, around 7.5% of which are singletons. These records were also assigned to another study, of yellow fever vaccine responses in identical twins.

The sequencing sample was made of PBMCs. These receptors were taken from a woman in her late teens or twenties in good health.

This sequence joins TRBV20-1 and TRBJ2-3; possibly TRBD2 for D (5 bases). Trimming left V 2 bases short and J 0 bases short, with 12 bases between. Germline-derived CDR1 and CDR2 are DFQATT and SNEGSKA (reference sequence). There are 15 residues in the CDR3. The CDR3 loop is CSARLHGGSTDTQYF. The CDR3 DNA follows: TGCAGTGCTAGACTGCACGGAGGTAGCACAGATACGCAGTATTTT.

In this sample, this clonotype turned up a few times. CDR3 DNA: TGCGCCAGCAGCCTTTACGGAGCCGGGACAGTTAATGAAAAACTGTTTTTT. Protein: CASSLYGAGTVNEKLFF. This chain connects TRBV5-1 to TRBJ1-4; 7 positions match TRBD1. V was clipped by 4 bases and J by 4 bases; unmatched bases: 13. Germline V gene sequence: CDR1 SGHRS, CDR2 YFSETQ. CDR3 length equals 17 residues.